This note documents a single T cell receptor (beta chain) sequence. Authors of the study amplified TCR beta CDR3 regions from RNA transcripts. With the HTBI primer set, the TCR CDR3 went through a first round of RT-PCR. TCRdb independently ran MiXCR on the multiplex PCR reads; one entry per CDR3 protein. Seen here are approximately 700,000 distinct CDR3 sequences, around 15% observed once, and the top ten hold roughly 8%. The sample comes from a study of T cells in Graves' hyperthyroidism and ophthalmopathy. About the research overall: Blood from the periphery was taken at initial diagnosis, before any treatment.

The CDR3 has 15 residues. With V trimmed by 4 bases and J by 0 bases, 3 bases remained unmatched. No ophthalmopathy progression within 18 months constituted stable Graves' hyperthyroidism. Diagnoses were established using clinical symptoms, serum thyroxine and TRAb, thyroid ultrasound and orbital computed tomography. From approximately 9.1 ml of fresh peripheral blood, PBMCs were isolated. V usage is TRBV12-3 or TRBV12-4 and J usage is TRBJ2-7; 10 bases line up with TRBD2. This TCR was recovered from a man younger than 35 with Graves' hyperthyroidism. The sample consisted of blood. CDR3 bases: TGTGCCAGCAGTTCCACTAGCGGGATCTCCTACGAGCAGTACTTC. Amino acids: CASSSTSGISYEQYF.